This T cell receptor (beta chain) was recovered during a study of cytomegalovirus exposure and HLA in healthy donors (dated by TCRdb to 2016 to 2017). Background on the whole study: An earlier analysis of several hundred of the donors reported about 250 Gb of sequence data and 117 million unique TCR beta sequences from about 200 million T cells. An early release covering 550 to 650 HLA-typed donors comprised around 300 gigabases of sequencing data and approximately 80 million unique TCR sequences. Of the 300 to 400 genotyped donors, roughly 80% fell in the genetic ancestry cluster associated with self-reported Caucasian donors. The study was designed to test whether signatures of past pathogen exposure could be identified by cataloging public T cell receptors. The T cell repertoires of 670 or so subjects were profiled by immunosequencing and related to cytomegalovirus serostatus. In addition to the first cohort of roughly 700 subjects, a separate validation cohort of over 90 different subjects was used. High-throughput TCR immunosequencing, statistical association of individual TCRs with disease status, and machine learning were combined to predict cytomegalovirus infection status. In a later analysis, previously published TCR beta repertoires from 600 to 850 donors were re-analyzed and high-resolution HLA genotyping was added so that TCR occurrence patterns could be studied. Rather than drawing on any new phenotypic data, the later analysis identified candidate immune exposures from TCR beta sequences and the way those sequences occurred across donors. An earlier analysis of around 640 of the donors used high-throughput TCR beta sequencing to judge whether each TCR beta V gene segment behaved as functional or pseudogenic. Donor age, sex, ethnicity and CMV serostatus were compiled alongside the repertoire data. A later genetic analysis took genome-wide SNP genotypes for about three fifths of the 666 donors and used that subset as a discovery cohort. Every repertoire in the discovery cohort had been generated on one and the same sequencing platform. HLA typing covered class I and class II loci at four-digit resolution. Typing coverage differed by locus: A, B, C, DRB1 and DQB1 were typed in about 620-640 donors, DQA1 in roughly 510, DPA1 in 600 to 610, and DPB1 in 450 to 480. Four or five DR-DQ haplotypes were treated as single units for association and clustering because of strong linkage in the cohort. Among roughly 400 genotyped donors of the cohort, an average of about 220,000 unique TCR beta nucleotide sequences was sequenced per donor, of which about 18% were non-productive. Beyond this particular receptor, the publication reports: The 87-base-pair reads could not distinguish some IMGT-functional V segments, including TRBV6-2 and TRBV6-3, so those segments were excluded. A further reported finding was that TCR beta sequences accurately predicted the HLA-A and HLA-B alleles for most subjects in the first cohort. In vitro tests confirmed that a few of the cytomegalovirus-associated TCR beta chains recognize cytomegalovirus antigens. The sequencing pipeline was judged likely to have produced a cluster of highly shared sequence variants as a technical artifact. Sequencing depth was assumed to be roughly uniform across donors in the presence/absence analyses, though that assumption may not hold. Linkage disequilibrium might explain the correlated functional status among segregating V segments, but an unknown experimental factor could not be excluded. A later analysis found that most CMV-associated TCR beta chains appeared HLA-restricted, with HLA associations seemingly driven largely by CMV exposure. Only TCR beta chains were sequenced in this cohort, and the absence of alpha or paired-chain data limited detectable features. According to the authors, the approach could potentially be generalized to other disease states and immunological phenotypes. Several of the top co-occurrence clusters appeared to be linked to parvovirus B19, influenza, CMV and Epstein-Barr virus, according to a later analysis. In a later analysis, TCR association rates were found to vary across HLA loci, with the most associated TCRs seen for DRB1 alleles and the fewest for HLA-C alleles. At a false discovery rate of 0.05, a later analysis linked approximately 18,000 TCR beta sequences to specific HLA alleles. A total of fewer than 200 TCR beta chains were listed by the study as associated with cytomegalovirus. A later genetic analysis associated a missense DCLRE1C variant with V-gene and J-gene trimming of TCR beta chains, and an independent cohort replicated the association. While some public TCRs were present in many individuals, most TCR sequences turned up only very rarely across donors. Because HLA typing was unavailable for some donors at each locus, only the typed subset was used in association tests. Broadly in line with IMGT annotations, most TCR beta V segments showed up in productive rearrangements about 90% or about 30% of the time in an earlier analysis of several hundred of the donors. Strong co-occurrence of HLA alleles, especially DR and DQ, made assigning TCR associations to individual alleles difficult. Immune exposure information for the cohort was limited to CMV serostatus. Because counts were too low, some 16 rarely observed V segments, including chromosome 9 orphons, were excluded from the earlier analysis of under 650 of the donors. A later analysis found that HLA-associated TCR beta chains were more clonally expanded and had lower generation probabilities than equally common non-associated chains. According to a later genetic analysis, donors in an Asian-associated ancestry cluster had fewer N-insertions in productive TCRs than the approximately 700-donor mean. Cytomegalovirus status was reported to be diagnosed by the classifier with high specificity and sensitivity in both the original and validation cohorts.

Here V drops 6 bases and J drops 3 bases, and the junction holds 7 bases not matched to any gene. Taken from the germline V gene (reference sequence), the CDR1 and CDR2 loops are MNHNY and SVGAGI. From the cysteine up to the phenylalanine, the CDR3 has a length of 15 residues. Solely the CDR3 DNA is kept, with 45 bases framed from the first base. The library was built by means of the immunoSEQ multiplex PCR assay. For the multiplex PCR, a mixture combining 60 forward primers for TCR Vbeta segments and 13 reverse primers for TCR Jbeta segments was used. The CDR3 region of rearranged TCR beta genes was amplified from genomic DNA by a multiplex PCR assay. Amplified TCR beta libraries were sequenced as 87-base-pair reads on the Illumina HiSeq System. Processing in the source paper ran as follows. Across the roughly 700 repertoires, a later analysis counted tens of millions of unique TCR beta chains, some 11 million of which were shared by at least two donors. Raw reads were error-corrected and collapsed into unique sequences with a nearest-neighbor algorithm that merged closely related sequences to remove PCR and sequencing errors. CDR3 sequences were aligned to IMGT reference sequences to assign V, D and J gene segments. For a sequence to be retained, a match of at least six nucleotides was required to both a V gene segment and a J gene segment. Rearrangements were called productive when the CDR3 lacked stop codons and stayed in frame with V and J; all others were non-productive. CDR3 was defined according to IMGT convention as the region running from the second conserved V-encoded cysteine to the conserved J-encoded phenylalanine. The earlier analysis of about 590 of the donors excluded sequences that lacked an unambiguous match to a single V gene segment. In an earlier analysis of approximately 610 of the donors, V segments were called functional above 56.7% productive rearrangements and were called segregating when the between-donor standard deviation exceeded 5%. To diagnose cytomegalovirus status from the catalog of TCR beta chain sequences, a statistical classification framework was built. V and J gene assignment, in a later analysis, came from comparing TCR nucleotide sequences with IMGT/GENE-DB human TR gene sequences. The TCRdist pipeline was used in a later analysis to assign CDR3 sequences and most-parsimonious VDJ recombination scenarios. A later analysis defined each TCR beta chain by its CDR3 amino acid sequence plus V-gene family, and excluded reads lacking a unique V-gene family. A later analysis removed 500 to 650 highly shared, low-generation-probability nucleotide sequences to deal with suspected cross-contamination and a sequencing artifact. In a later analysis, a clonal expansion index for each public chain was calculated from normalized within-repertoire ranks of inferred template counts. In a later analysis, generation probabilities were computed with a VDJ recombination model fitted to out-of-frame rearrangements, and the resulting probabilities were checked against IGoR. In a later analysis, TCR-TCR, TCR-HLA and TCR-CMV co-occurrence was scored with hypergeometric tests, and a repertoire-size bias correction was applied to TCR pairs. In a later analysis, false discovery rates were estimated by permuting HLA or CMV assignments 20 times. In a later analysis, co-occurring TCRs were grouped with DBSCAN, and TCRdist sequence similarity was added when clustering was performed within HLA-allele-positive subsets. Co-occurrence clustering excluded repertoires with fewer than 30,000 or more than 120,000 public chains, plus five with anomalous nucleotide sharing. TCRdb mirrors the immuneACCESS table, restricted to in-frame sequences. Some clones are absent from its copies; in checked studies, under half trace to an unresolved V gene, and the reason for the others is unknown. The V and J calls and clone size are taken from that table; D and trimming were inferred from the DNA. The sample data list 120,000 or so clones, and 60% to 80% of these were observed just once. Jointly, the top ten make up under 5% of the sample.

The cohort was made up of 650 to 700 healthy bone marrow donors. At the time of sampling, all cohort members were nominally healthy, though unrecorded immune exposures were likely present. The donor tested CMV seronegative, placing the donor among the roughly 400 seronegative members of the cohort. Every donor gave a peripheral blood sample, and the peripheral blood mononuclear cells from that sample were used for TCR beta sequencing. The Qiagen DNeasy Blood Extraction Kit was used to extract genomic DNA from the blood cell samples. Only a few counts were recorded for this clone. The clone's antigen remains unknown. Base quality data are lacking; no much larger clone is found one base away.

The TCR was taken from a man in his thirties or forties in good health and CMV-seronegative. The sample consisted of PBMCs. The V and J genes are TRBV6-6 and TRBJ1-4, and TRBD1 matches 7 of the central bases. The CDR3 amino acid sequence is: CASRRAGQPNEKLFF. The sequence in DNA is TGTGCCAGCAGGCGTGCGGGACAGCCTAATGAAAAACTGTTTTTT.